The source of this T cell receptor beta chain is a study of glioma-infiltrating T cells after dendritic cell vaccination. Overall study: Patients had newly diagnosed or recurrent glioblastoma and received dendritic cell vaccines. Study-level results: Higher pretreatment TIL content predicted longer progression-free time and survival.

This clone was counted a few times. Antigen specificity is unknown. This CDR3 spans 14 amino acids. The V end was cut by 6 bases, the J end by 2 bases, with 11 bases between. The germline V gene has CDR1 SNHLY and CDR2 FYNNEI. Amplification used 60 V beta primers and 13 J beta primers. Sequencing was performed with immunoSEQ multiplex PCR; in TCRdb, only in-frame clones are kept and a portion is missing. This table holds fewer than 75,000 clones, 81% found once. Material: blood, obtained before dendritic cell vaccination. V gene TRBV2 combines with J gene TRBJ1-5; tentative D call: TRBD1 (6 bases). The source of this sequence is a human donor with glioblastoma. The CDR3 loop is CASSQGPRNQPQHF. Written as DNA, the CDR3 is TGTGCCAGCAGCCAGGGGCCCCGCAATCAGCCCCAGCATTTT.